Below are 32 T cell receptor beta chains sequenced from a single sample in a study of T cell responses to AZD1222 COVID-19 vaccine. Profiled with immunoSEQ multiplex PCR; TCRdb holds only in-frame clones, not every one. The sample lists 110,000 to 150,000 clones; approximately 90% were seen once. The specimen was peripheral blood, collected 28 days after the second AZD1222 dose. Source of these receptors: an adult who received the AZD1222 COVID-19 vaccine.

The chain combines TRBV6-6 with TRBJ1-1; no clear D. CDR3 length: 13 residues. The ends were cut back, 4 bases at V and 7 bases at J, with 13 bases in the middle. Germline V gene data show CDR1 as MNHNY and CDR2 as SVGAGI (reference sequence). In DNA, the CDR3 is TGTGCCAGCAGTTTGAACGAGAGGGTTGAAGCTTTCTTT. Translating gives CASSLNERVEAFF.

This sequence joins TRBV4-1 and TRBJ2-3, with 9 bases that match TRBD2. V dropped 2 bases and J dropped 1; count of bases not matched to a gene: 1. Germline CDR1 and CDR2: MGHRA and YSYEKL. This CDR3 is built from 15 residues. The CDR3, as DNA: TGCGCCAGCAGCCAATTAGCGGGGGGCACAGATACGCAGTATTTT. Encoded protein: CASSQLAGGTDTQYF.

This clone was picked up one time. The genes are TRBV7-9 and TRBJ1-6; D uncertain. This CDR3 has 15 amino acids. The germline V and J ends were trimmed by 1 base and 3 bases, with 7 bases remaining between them. CDR1 and CDR2 from the germline V gene are SEHNR and FQNEAQ (reference sequence). CDR3 amino acids: CASSLVGDYNSPLHF. CDR3 DNA: TGTGCCAGCAGCTTAGTTGGGGACTATAATTCACCCCTCCACTTT.

This clone was counted once. The chain is built from TRBV5-4 and TRBJ1-4; D not certain. Germline V gene data show CDR1 as SGHNT and CDR2 as YYREEE (reference sequence). This CDR3 comprises 14 residues. V shed 4 bases and J shed 3 bases, with 10 bases lying between them. CDR3 residues: CASSRGGANEKLFF. The CDR3 nucleotides are TGTGCCAGCAGCCGTGGAGGAGCTAATGAAAAACTGTTTTTT.

The V gene is TRBV2, the J gene TRBJ1-5; 7 nucleotides line up with TRBD1. This CDR3 comprises 13 residues. Germline V gene lookup returns CDR1 SNHLY and CDR2 FYNNEI. V lost 6 bases and J lost 7; bases outside the gene matches: 6. CDR3 sequence: CASRSDRDQPQHF. The CDR3 DNA follows: TGTGCCAGCAGGTCAGACAGGGACCAGCCCCAGCATTTT.

The chain is built from TRBV18 and TRBJ2-7; perhaps TRBD1 as D (6 bases). The V end was cut by 9 bases, the J end by 3 bases, with 12 bases between. Germline V gene sequence: CDR1 KGHSH, CDR2 LQKENI. The CDR3 contains 12 residues. The CDR3: CASGDTNYEQYF. Written as DNA, the CDR3 is TGTGCCAGTGGGGACACTAACTACGAGCAGTACTTC.

The chain uses TRBV7-7 and TRBJ2-1, with no clear D. V lost 4 bases, J lost 8 bases, and 12 bases lay in between. The CDR3 extends over 13 amino acids. CDR1 is SSHAT and CDR2 is FNYEAQ in the germline V gene (reference sequence). CDR3 coding DNA: TGTGCCAGCAGCTCCCCCCCCAAAGATGAGCAGTTCTTC. Amino acid sequence: CASSSPPKDEQFF.

The chain is built from TRBV19 and TRBJ1-2; D remains unclear. CDR3 length equals 15 residues. V was cut by 3 bases and J by 13 bases, with 24 bases left in between. Germline loops: CDR1 LNHDA, CDR2 SQIVND (reference sequence). This chain's CDR3 is CASSIAGTQARGRTF. The DNA of the CDR3 is TGTGCCAGTAGTATCGCGGGAACGCAGGCGCGCGGGCGCACCTTC.

CDR3 DNA sequence: TGCGCCAGCAGCCAAGAGGGTCTTGCTGAAGCTTTCTTT. As protein: CASSQEGLAEAFF. This rearrangement joins TRBV4-1 to TRBJ1-1; D not certain. The ends were cut back, 0 bases at V and 6 bases at J, with 8 bases in the middle. Germline-derived CDR1 and CDR2 are MGHRA and YSYEKL. The CDR3 length is 13 residues.

The chain combines TRBV7-8 with TRBJ1-1, with D unclear. From germline, CDR1 is SGHVS and CDR2 FQNEAQ. V was clipped by 2 bases and J by 1 base, with 17 bases between them. CDR3 length equals 17 residues. The CDR3 here is CASSLRDGFRTNTEAFF. Written as DNA, the CDR3 is TGTGCCAGCAGCTTACGTGACGGGTTTAGGACGAACACTGAAGCTTTCTTT.

The gene calls are TRBV7-9 and TRBJ2-5; D is possibly TRBD2 (6 bases). V shed 0 bases and J shed 4 bases, with 15 bases lying between them. The CDR3 is made up of 16 amino acids. Germline CDR1 reads SEHNR; CDR2 reads FQNEAQ (reference sequence). CDR3 sequence reads: CASSLAPSGRRETQYF. Written as DNA, the CDR3 is TGTGCCAGCAGCTTAGCGCCCTCAGGGAGGCGAGAGACCCAGTACTTC. The entire variable domain, with the rest obtained from reference TRBV7-9 and TRBJ2-5, is as follows: DTGVSQNPRHKITKRGQNVTFRCDPISEHNRLYWYRQTLGQGPEFLTYFQNEAQLEKSRLLSDRFSAERPKGSFSTLEIQRTEQGDSAMYLCASSLAPSGRRETQYFGPGTRLLVL.

V gene TRBV12-3 or TRBV12-4 combines with J gene TRBJ2-5; D is unresolved. V shed 2 bases and J shed 2 bases, with 3 bases lying between them. The CDR3 is made up of 12 amino acids. In DNA, the CDR3 is TGTGCCAGCAGTTTAAGGCAAGAGACCCAGTACTTC. It yields the protein CASSLRQETQYF.

The V and J genes are TRBV27 and TRBJ2-7, with TRBD1 matching over 7 bases. The junction had 8 bases not matched to a gene; V was cut back by 7 bases and J by 5 bases. In germline, CDR1 is MNHEY, CDR2 SMNVEV (reference sequence). The CDR3 length is 13 residues. The CDR3, as DNA: TGTGCCAGCACGAGGGGGCGCGGCGACGAGCAGTACTTC. It encodes CASTRGRGDEQYF.

This chain joins TRBV19 and TRBJ2-6; the D is unclear. In germline, CDR1 is LNHDA, CDR2 SQIVND (reference sequence). With 3 bases removed from V and 0 bases from J, the gap between germline ends came to 6 bases. The CDR3 spans 15 residues. In DNA, the CDR3 is TGTGCCAGTAGTATCGGCCTCTCTGGGGCCAACGTCCTGACTTTC. It yields the protein CASSIGLSGANVLTF.

This clone came up once. The chain combines TRBV5-1 with TRBJ1-2, with D unclear. Germline V gives CDR1 SGHRS, CDR2 YFSETQ. V dropped 1 base and J dropped 4 bases, with 8 bases sitting between them. This CDR3 spans 13 amino acids. For the CDR3, the DNA is TGCGCCAGCAGCTTGAGACTGAGCTATGGCTACACCTTC. The encoded protein is CASSLRLSYGYTF.

The chain combines TRBV4-2 with TRBJ1-2; 9 bases fit TRBD1. Germline V lookup: CDR1 LGHNA, CDR2 YNFKEQ. This CDR3 has 16 amino acids. V trimming: 4 bases; J trimming: 2 bases; junction bases outside the gene matches: 8. CDR3 sequence: CASSPRPGQGNYGYTF. The CDR3 DNA reads as TGTGCCAGCAGCCCCCGCCCGGGACAGGGCAACTATGGCTACACCTTC.

The chain carries TRBV7-2 and TRBJ1-2; D ambiguous. Between the trimmed V and J ends, which lost 1 base and 8 bases, there was a span of 14 bases. The CDR3 has 14 residues. In germline, CDR1 is SGHTA, CDR2 FQGNSA. CDR3 sequence (DNA): TGTGCCAGCAGCTTAGGGGCGGGGTTCTTGGGCTACACCTTC. Translating gives CASSLGAGFLGYTF.

The chain carries TRBV9 and TRBJ2-3; 7 bases fit TRBD2. The CDR3 spans 15 residues. With 4 bases clipped from V and 6 bases from J, the junction kept 11 bases outside the gene matches. CDR1 and CDR2 from the germline V gene are SGDLS and YYNGEE. The CDR3 reads CASSLREGVPDTQYF. DNA for the CDR3: TGTGCCAGCAGCCTTAGGGAGGGAGTCCCCGATACGCAGTATTTT.

The V call is TRBV5-4, the J call TRBJ1-1; D is unresolved. CDR1 is SGHNT and CDR2 is YYREEE in the germline V gene (reference sequence). The CDR3 is 14 residues long. V was clipped by 0 bases and J by 1 base, with 7 bases between them. The CDR3 sequence is CASSLEQQNTEAFF. DNA for the CDR3: TGTGCCAGCAGCTTGGAGCAACAGAACACTGAAGCTTTCTTT.

The chain links TRBV7-3 to TRBJ2-5; no definite D call. The V end lost 3 bases, the J end lost 2 bases, and 7 bases lay between the germline ends. The CDR3 covers 13 residues. Germline-derived CDR1 and CDR2 are SGHTA and FQGTGA. CDR3 bases: TGTGCCAGCAGCTTGACGGTTCAAGAGACCCAGTACTTC. It translates to CASSLTVQETQYF.

The chain links TRBV18 to TRBJ2-7; TRBD2 matches 11 bases. There are 14 residues in the CDR3. CDR1 is KGHSH, CDR2 LQKENI, per germline. J gave up 2 bases and V 6 bases, and 3 bases lay outside the gene matches. The CDR3 DNA is TGTGCCAGCTCCCGACTAGCGGGAACCTACGAGCAGTACTTC. Translation: CASSRLAGTYEQYF.

CDR3 in amino acids: CASSPSRYEQFF. The CDR3, as DNA: TGTGCCAGCAGCCCTAGTAGGTATGAGCAGTTCTTC. The rearrangement links TRBV9 to TRBJ2-1; D remains unclear. Germline-derived CDR1 and CDR2 are SGDLS and YYNGEE. This CDR3 has 12 amino acids. V was pared by 4 bases and J by 8 bases, with 10 bases between.

This clone has a handful of counts. V gene TRBV7-6 combines with J gene TRBJ2-7; D is unclear. The CDR3 contains 13 residues. V was clipped by 5 bases and J by 6 bases, with 14 bases between them. CDR1 SGHVS and CDR2 FNYEAQ come from the germline V gene. The CDR3 sequence is CASSPPQAIEQYF. Here the CDR3 DNA reads TGTGCCAGCAGCCCCCCCCAAGCGATCGAGCAGTACTTC.

This clone was detected only once. The chain uses TRBV20-1 and TRBJ2-2, with 8 bases identical to TRBD1. J lost 7 bases, V lost 3 bases, and 7 bases had no gene match. The CDR3 is 14 residues long. From germline, CDR1 is DFQATT and CDR2 SNEGSKA (reference sequence). The CDR3 region is CSASPGGKDGELFF. For the CDR3, the DNA is TGCAGTGCTAGTCCAGGGGGCAAGGACGGGGAGCTGTTTTTT.

The chain is built from TRBV5-6 and TRBJ2-5; D is perhaps TRBD1 (5 bases). The V gene's germline CDR1 is SGHDT and CDR2 YYEEEE. This CDR3 contains 14 residues. The germline V and J ends were trimmed by 4 bases and 3 bases, with 13 bases remaining between them. The CDR3 bases are TGTGCCAGCAGCCTTTACGGCAGGGAAGAGACCCAGTACTTC. This sequence encodes CASSLYGREETQYF.

This clone was observed once. This chain joins TRBV6-5 and TRBJ1-1; TRBD1 matches 11 bases. The CDR3 has 13 amino acids. V lost 8 bases to trimming and J lost 10 bases; unmatched junction nucleotides: 9. CDR1 and CDR2 (germline): MNHEY, SVGAGI. CDR3 protein: CASEPGQGASAFF. DNA for the CDR3: TGTGCCAGCGAACCAGGACAGGGGGCGTCAGCTTTCTTT.

The chain has TRBV30 and TRBJ1-6; D not certain. The CDR3 runs 14 residues. Trimming took 5 bases from V and 7 from J, leaving 15 bases between them. Looked up from germline, CDR1 is GTSNPN and CDR2 is SVGIG (reference sequence). CDR3 coding DNA: TGTGCCTGGTCGTCCGGGGTGGGGAATTCACCCCTCCACTTT. This codes for CAWSSGVGNSPLHF. Drawing the rest from reference TRBV30 and TRBJ1-6, the complete variable domain is SQTIHQWPATLVQPVGSPLSLECTVEGTSNPNLYWYRQAAGRGLQLLFYSVGIGQISSEVPQNLSASRPQDRQFILSSKKLLLSDSGFYLCAWSSGVGNSPLHFGNGTRLTVT.

This clone has only a few counts. The chain has TRBV11-3 and TRBJ2-7; D is unclear. This CDR3 has 14 residues. V was trimmed by 1 base and J by 3 bases, leaving 10 bases between them. CDR1 SGHNT and CDR2 YENEEA come from the germline V gene. CDR3 nucleotide sequence: TGTGCCAGCAGCTTAGGCCATGCCGACTACGAGCAGTACTTC. It translates to CASSLGHADYEQYF. Filled out from reference TRBV11-3 and TRBJ2-7, the complete variable domain reads EAGVVQSPRYKIIEKKQPVAFWCNPISGHNTLYWYLQNLGQGPELLIRYENEEAVDDSQLPKDRFSAERLKGVDSTLKIQPAELGDSAVYLCASSLGHADYEQYFGPGTRLTVT.

The V gene is TRBV11-3, the J gene TRBJ2-7; 7 bases match TRBD2. The CDR3 covers 14 residues. After removal of 5 bases from V and 0 bases from J, the junction contained 4 bases not matched to a gene. Germline V lookup: CDR1 SGHNT, CDR2 YENEEA. CDR3 coding DNA: TGTGCCAGCAGCCCCGGCGGGAGCTCCTACGAGCAGTACTTC. Translation: CASSPGGSSYEQYF. Full variable domain (remainder filled in from reference TRBV11-3 and TRBJ2-7): EAGVVQSPRYKIIEKKQPVAFWCNPISGHNTLYWYLQNLGQGPELLIRYENEEAVDDSQLPKDRFSAERLKGVDSTLKIQPAELGDSAVYLCASSPGGSSYEQYFGPGTRLTVT.

The chain joins TRBV6-1 to TRBJ2-3, with TRBD2 matching over 9 bases. CDR1 is MNHNS and CDR2 is SASEGT in the germline V gene. This CDR3 has 14 residues. J gave up 8 bases and V 1 base, and 4 bases lay outside the gene matches. CDR3 region: CASSEGLAGRTQYF. The CDR3, as DNA: TGTGCCAGCAGTGAAGGGCTAGCGGGACGTACGCAGTATTTT.

The chain carries TRBV6-5 and TRBJ2-7; D may be TRBD1 or TRBD2 (5 bases each). The CDR3 runs 13 residues. Germline CDR1 is MNHEY and CDR2 is SVGAGI. V dropped 10 bases and J dropped 0 bases, with 13 bases sitting between them. The CDR3 protein is CANSRDDSYEQYF. CDR3 bases: TGTGCCAACAGCCGGGACGACTCCTACGAGCAGTACTTC.

V usage is TRBV9 and J usage is TRBJ2-3; 7 bases match TRBD1. Germline V gene data show CDR1 as SGDLS and CDR2 as YYNGEE. The CDR3 covers 17 residues. Losses at the gene ends were 0 bases for V and 1 base for J; bases not matched to a gene: 8. CDR3 sequence (DNA): TGTGCCAGCAGCGTAGAATCACAGGGGCTGGGCACAGATACGCAGTATTTT. This codes for CASSVESQGLGTDTQYF.